The entry below describes one TCR beta chain. These data belong to a study of blood T cell repertoires in COVID-19. The germline CDR1 and CDR2 sequences are WNHNN and SYGVQD (reference sequence). The V end lost 0 bases, the J end lost 0 bases, and 11 bases lay between the germline ends. The CDR3 totals 17 residues. As originally analysed: Amplification with reference gene primers provided the estimates of nucleated cell counts. Assay: immunoSEQ multiplex PCR; the TCRdb copy retains only in-frame clones and omits some. Clone size and V and J calls were adopted from that table, with D and trimming inferred from the DNA. The table has approximately 210,000 clones, about nine tenths seen once.

The sample comprised PBMCs or T cells enriched from blood (not recorded which). This chain joins TRBV10-1 and TRBJ2-2, with D hard to call. The TCR originated in a man aged 30 to 39 in a cohort exposed to, infected with or recovered from COVID-19 (not recorded which). Written as DNA, the CDR3 is TGCGCCAGCAGTGAGTCGGGCAGCTTTTCGAACACCGGGGAGCTGTTTTTT. Amino acid sequence: CASSESGSFSNTGELFF.